This T cell receptor beta chain is drawn from a study of tumor-infiltrating lymphocytes in primary liver carcinoma. With a constant-region primer, TCR beta cDNA was made from about 0.55 ug of total RNA. Slightly modified ARM-PCR served as the procedure for the TCR beta libraries. These libraries came from three rounds of nested multiplex PCR. Primers for the first two PCR rounds were TRBV1-TRBV30 forward primers and a C-beta reverse primer (10 cycles per round). TCRdb reprocessed the multiplex PCR reads via MiXCR and lists one record per CDR3 protein. The sample lists 150,000 to 200,000 distinct CDR3 sequences; less than 70% were seen once. A note on this clonotype: Its antigen is undetermined. This may stem from a read error, because a much larger clone lies one nucleotide away.

General study results and limits: No comparison of CD4+ and CD8+ repertoires was made, since the samples were bulk unsorted.

Per the germline V gene, CDR1 is MNHNS and CDR2 is SASEGT. CDR3 size: 13 residues. Blood RNA came from unsorted whole blood; germline DNA was also extracted. The TCR sequence derives from a woman aged 55-75 years with primary liver carcinoma and hepatitis B virus infection. The chain carries TRBV6-1 and TRBJ2-4; D unclear. Sequencing was performed on peripheral blood. The chain's CDR3 is CAGSEVVTGFQYF. The CDR3 DNA follows: TGTGCCGGCAGTGAAGTTGTGACCGGCTTTCAGTACTTC.